The source of this T cell receptor (beta chain) is a study of T cell changes during pregnancy in multiple sclerosis. Profiled with immunoSEQ multiplex PCR; TCRdb holds only in-frame clones, not every one. Here the sample spans 58,000 or so clones, approximately 90% being singletons. The CDR3 sequence is 16 residues long. CDR1 and CDR2 (germline): SGHTA, FQGNSA. With 5 bases clipped from V and 3 bases from J, the junction kept 4 bases outside the gene matches. The source is a female donor with multiple sclerosis, enrolled in a pregnancy study. This chain joins TRBV7-2 and TRBJ2-3; 14 nucleotides match TRBD2. This specimen consisted of peripheral blood, obtained in the first trimester of pregnancy. CDR3 DNA: TGTGCCAGCAGCGCTGGACTAGCGGGAGGAACAGATACGCAGTATTTT. This codes for CASSAGLAGGTDTQYF.